The T cell receptor (beta chain) described here comes from a study of cytomegalovirus exposure and HLA in healthy donors. Overall study context: In an early release, HLA-typed donors contributed 75 million to 85 million unique TCR sequences.

The PCR employed 60 Vbeta primers together with 13 Jbeta primers. Data came from immunoSEQ multiplex PCR; TCRdb stores just in-frame clones and leaves some out. Of around 190,000 clones detected, roughly four fifths appear once; the ten largest clones hold more than 1.5%. As concerns this clone: Its target is not known.

Notes on the study in general: The study recorded over 150 TCR beta chains that were cytomegalovirus-associated. A link between a missense DCLRE1C variant and TCR beta V- and J-gene trimming emerged from a later analysis.

The sequence came from a man in his late teens or twenties in good health and CMV-seronegative. Sequenced input: PBMCs.

CDR3 DNA sequence: TGTGCCAGTAGTAACCCCACGGGGGCTGGGGCCAACGTCCTGACTTTC. Translated: CASSNPTGAGANVLTF. The chain is built from TRBV19 and TRBJ2-6, with D maybe TRBD2 (6 bases). V was clipped by 4 bases and J by 2 bases, with 12 bases between them. There are 16 residues in the CDR3. Germline V gene sequence: CDR1 LNHDA, CDR2 SQIVND (reference sequence).